These T cell receptor beta chains were read from a single sample in a study of circulating CD8 cells and anti-PD-1 response in melanoma. TCRdb reanalysed the reads using MiXCR and keeps one entry per CDR3 protein. The sample lists 1,500 to 2,500 distinct CDR3 sequences, under 8% occurring once. The specimen was CD8+ T cells from PBMCs, collected at baseline or after one month of anti-PD-1 therapy (not recorded which). The source is a human donor with melanoma. Both conserved end residues are part of each CDR3. Each record gives: D gene, clone size, V gene, J gene, CDR3 protein, CDR3 DNA. A D gene is named only where the DNA matches it firmly. Some rows mark clone size as missing; the rest say once, few, many or name a class of expanded clone.

d_call: NA; clone_size: large; v_call: TRBV19; j_call: TRBJ2-7; cdr3_aa: CASSSGPRLSYEQYF; cdr3_nt: TGTGCCAGTAGTAGTGGGCCTCGGTTGTCCTACGAGCAGTACTTC
d_call: NA; clone_size: few; v_call: TRBV24-1; j_call: TRBJ2-7; cdr3_aa: CTTGKGSSYEQYF; cdr3_nt: TGTACCACCGGGAAGGGGAGCTCCTACGAGCAGTACTTC
d_call: NA; clone_size: medium-sized; v_call: TRBV28; j_call: TRBJ2-7; cdr3_aa: CASSLLDSSYEQYF; cdr3_nt: TGTGCCAGCAGTTTGCTGGACAGCTCCTACGAGCAGTACTTC
d_call: TRBD1; clone_size: medium-sized; v_call: TRBV19; j_call: TRBJ2-7; cdr3_aa: CASSMTGLANEQYF; cdr3_nt: TGTGCCAGTAGTATGACAGGGCTCGCCAACGAGCAGTACTTC
d_call: TRBD1; clone_size: medium-sized; v_call: TRBV28; j_call: TRBJ2-2; cdr3_aa: CASSPGQGVDTGELFF; cdr3_nt: TGTGCCAGCAGTCCGGGACAGGGGGTCGACACCGGGGAGCTGTTTTTT
d_call: TRBD2; clone_size: medium-sized; v_call: TRBV9; j_call: TRBJ2-1; cdr3_aa: CASSVGLAGYNEQFF; cdr3_nt: TGTGCCAGCAGCGTAGGACTAGCGGGGTACAATGAGCAGTTCTTC
d_call: NA; clone_size: large; v_call: TRBV5-4; j_call: TRBJ2-3; cdr3_aa: CASSFVSTDTQYF; cdr3_nt: TGTGCCAGCAGCTTTGTTAGCACAGATACGCAGTATTTT
d_call: NA; clone_size: medium-sized; v_call: TRBV5-4; j_call: TRBJ1-6; cdr3_aa: CASFKRQEDSPLHF; cdr3_nt: TGTGCCAGCTTCAAAAGACAGGAGGATTCACCCCTCCACTTT
d_call: TRBD1; clone_size: medium-sized; v_call: TRBV4-1; j_call: TRBJ1-2; cdr3_aa: CASSQPRQGAAADYGYTF; cdr3_nt: TGCGCCAGCAGCCAACCAAGACAGGGGGCGGCCGCCGACTATGGCTACACCTTC
d_call: NA; clone_size: few; v_call: TRBV7-9; j_call: TRBJ2-2; cdr3_aa: CASSFFPGLGTGELFF; cdr3_nt: TGTGCCAGCAGCTTCTTCCCAGGCCTAGGTACCGGGGAGCTGTTTTTT
d_call: TRBD1; clone_size: medium-sized; v_call: TRBV27; j_call: TRBJ2-7; cdr3_aa: CASGLRAGGYEQYF; cdr3_nt: TGTGCCAGCGGCTTGAGGGCAGGGGGCTACGAGCAGTACTTC
d_call: NA; clone_size: medium-sized; v_call: TRBV5-5; j_call: TRBJ2-3; cdr3_aa: CASSSQGHGVADTQYF; cdr3_nt: TGTGCCAGCAGCTCGCAGGGGCACGGAGTGGCAGATACGCAGTATTTT
d_call: NA; clone_size: medium-sized; v_call: TRBV2; j_call: TRBJ2-1; cdr3_aa: CASRETGLGQFF; cdr3_nt: TGTGCCAGCAGGGAAACAGGGCTGGGGCAGTTCTTC
d_call: NA; clone_size: medium-sized; v_call: TRBV24-1; j_call: TRBJ1-5; cdr3_aa: CAAGGNQPQHF; cdr3_nt: TGTGCCGCCGGGGGCAATCAGCCCCAGCATTTT
d_call: NA; clone_size: NA; v_call: TRBV2; j_call: TRBJ1-1; cdr3_aa: CASYGTPMVAFF; cdr3_nt: TGTGCCAGCTACGGGACACCGATGGTAGCTTTCTTT
d_call: NA; clone_size: medium-sized; v_call: TRBV19; j_call: TRBJ2-1; cdr3_aa: CASSWGLPNNEQFF; cdr3_nt: TGTGCCAGTAGTTGGGGACTCCCAAACAATGAGCAGTTCTTC
d_call: TRBD1; clone_size: medium-sized; v_call: TRBV27; j_call: TRBJ2-7; cdr3_aa: CASEGQGGEQYF; cdr3_nt: TGTGCCAGCGAAGGACAGGGCGGCGAGCAGTACTTC
d_call: TRBD1; clone_size: medium-sized; v_call: TRBV29-1; j_call: TRBJ2-5; cdr3_aa: CSVEGRGETQYF; cdr3_nt: TGCAGCGTTGAGGGCAGGGGGGAGACCCAGTACTTC
d_call: NA; clone_size: medium-sized; v_call: TRBV27; j_call: TRBJ2-7; cdr3_aa: CASSETGTPSYEQYF; cdr3_nt: TGTGCCAGCAGCGAAACCGGGACACCTTCCTACGAGCAGTACTTC
d_call: TRBD1; clone_size: large; v_call: TRBV28; j_call: TRBJ2-2; cdr3_aa: CASSRDREGTGELFF; cdr3_nt: TGTGCCAGCAGCCGGGACAGGGAGGGCACCGGGGAGCTGTTTTTT
d_call: NA; clone_size: large; v_call: TRBV27; j_call: TRBJ1-6; cdr3_aa: CATLAAGANSPLHF; cdr3_nt: TGTGCCACCCTAGCGGCAGGGGCAAATTCACCCCTCCACTTT
d_call: NA; clone_size: medium-sized; v_call: TRBV20-1; j_call: TRBJ2-3; cdr3_aa: CSARVIIRGRGTDTQYF; cdr3_nt: TGCAGTGCTAGAGTAATAATTCGGGGCAGGGGTACGGATACGCAGTATTTT
d_call: NA; clone_size: medium-sized; v_call: TRBV7-6; j_call: TRBJ2-7; cdr3_aa: CASSLSQGLSLSYEQYF; cdr3_nt: TGTGCCAGCAGCTTATCCCAGGGCCTGAGTCTTTCCTACGAGCAGTACTTC
d_call: NA; clone_size: large; v_call: TRBV28; j_call: TRBJ1-1; cdr3_aa: CASSPARRTVNTEAFF; cdr3_nt: TGTGCCAGCAGCCCGGCCAGACGGACTGTGAACACTGAAGCTTTCTTT
d_call: TRBD1; clone_size: medium-sized; v_call: TRBV28; j_call: TRBJ2-1; cdr3_aa: CASSHRQGPYNEQFF; cdr3_nt: TGTGCCAGCAGCCATCGACAGGGGCCCTACAATGAGCAGTTCTTC
d_call: NA; clone_size: medium-sized; v_call: TRBV21-1; j_call: TRBJ2-4; cdr3_aa: CASSKGSGRGKNIQYF; cdr3_nt: TGTGCCAGCAGCAAAGGGAGCGGTCGTGGCAAAAACATTCAGTACTTC
d_call: NA; clone_size: medium-sized; v_call: TRBV29-1; j_call: TRBJ2-7; cdr3_aa: CSVGGTAFYEQYF; cdr3_nt: TGCAGCGTTGGCGGTACGGCCTTCTACGAGCAGTACTTC
d_call: NA; clone_size: NA; v_call: TRBV24-1; j_call: TRBJ1-1; cdr3_aa: CATAGGNTEAFF; cdr3_nt: TGTGCCACCGCCGGGGGGAACACTGAAGCTTTCTTT
d_call: NA; clone_size: medium-sized; v_call: TRBV19; j_call: TRBJ2-7; cdr3_aa: CASRGTLYEQYF; cdr3_nt: TGTGCCAGTAGGGGGACATTGTACGAGCAGTACTTC
d_call: NA; clone_size: medium-sized; v_call: TRBV28; j_call: TRBJ2-3; cdr3_aa: CASSLATTDTQYF; cdr3_nt: TGTGCCAGCAGTTTAGCGACCACAGATACGCAGTATTTT
d_call: NA; clone_size: medium-sized; v_call: TRBV19; j_call: TRBJ1-1; cdr3_aa: CASFGQVSNTEAFF; cdr3_nt: TGTGCCAGTTTCGGACAAGTATCGAACACTGAAGCTTTCTTT
d_call: NA; clone_size: NA; v_call: TRBV7-2; j_call: TRBJ1-1; cdr3_aa: CASSFSVTEAFF; cdr3_nt: TGTGCCAGCAGCTTCTCCGTCACTGAAGCTTTCTTT
d_call: TRBD2; clone_size: medium-sized; v_call: TRBV19; j_call: TRBJ2-2; cdr3_aa: CASSISSGGSNTGELFF; cdr3_nt: TGTGCCAGTAGTATAAGTAGCGGGGGATCGAACACCGGGGAGCTGTTTTTT
d_call: TRBD2; clone_size: medium-sized; v_call: TRBV12-3/TRBV12-4; j_call: TRBJ2-1; cdr3_aa: CASRESGGAYNEQFF; cdr3_nt: TGTGCCAGCAGAGAAAGCGGGGGGGCTTACAATGAGCAGTTCTTC
d_call: TRBD1; clone_size: medium-sized; v_call: TRBV2; j_call: TRBJ1-2; cdr3_aa: CASRGTGGFNYGYTF; cdr3_nt: TGTGCCAGCAGGGGGACAGGGGGCTTCAACTATGGCTACACCTTC
d_call: NA; clone_size: NA; v_call: TRBV5-4; j_call: TRBJ2-7; cdr3_aa: CASSPGTNREQYF; cdr3_nt: TGTGCCAGCAGCCCCGGGACGAACCGCGAGCAGTACTTC
d_call: NA; clone_size: medium-sized; v_call: TRBV5-4; j_call: TRBJ2-7; cdr3_aa: CASSYRGNSYEQYF; cdr3_nt: TGTGCCAGCAGCTATCGGGGGAACTCCTACGAGCAGTACTTC
d_call: NA; clone_size: few; v_call: TRBV19; j_call: TRBJ2-1; cdr3_aa: CASSPIQGGSYNEQFF; cdr3_nt: TGTGCCAGTAGCCCTATACAGGGAGGATCCTACAATGAGCAGTTCTTC
d_call: NA; clone_size: medium-sized; v_call: TRBV4-2; j_call: TRBJ2-1; cdr3_aa: CASSQDEQGSYNEQFF; cdr3_nt: TGTGCCAGCAGCCAAGACGAACAGGGTTCCTACAATGAGCAGTTCTTC